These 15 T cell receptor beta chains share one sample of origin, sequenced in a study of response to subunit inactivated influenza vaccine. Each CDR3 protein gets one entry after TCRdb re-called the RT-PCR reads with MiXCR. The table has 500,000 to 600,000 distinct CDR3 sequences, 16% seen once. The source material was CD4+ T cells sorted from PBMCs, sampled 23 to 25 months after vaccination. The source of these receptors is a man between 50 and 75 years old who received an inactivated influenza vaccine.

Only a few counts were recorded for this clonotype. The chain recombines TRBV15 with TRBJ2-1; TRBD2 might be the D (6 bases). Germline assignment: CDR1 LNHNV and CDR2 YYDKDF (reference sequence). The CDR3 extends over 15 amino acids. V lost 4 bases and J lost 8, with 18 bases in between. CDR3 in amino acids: CATSKGGLGSDEQFF. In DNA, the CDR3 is TGTGCCACCAGCAAAGGAGGGCTTGGGTCGGATGAGCAGTTCTTC.

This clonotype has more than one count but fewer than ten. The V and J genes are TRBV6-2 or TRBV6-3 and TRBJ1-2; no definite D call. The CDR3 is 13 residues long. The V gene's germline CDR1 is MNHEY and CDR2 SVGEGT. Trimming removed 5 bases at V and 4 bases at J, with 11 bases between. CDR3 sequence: CASSPWQVYGYTF. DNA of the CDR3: TGTGCCAGCAGTCCTTGGCAGGTCTATGGCTACACCTTC.

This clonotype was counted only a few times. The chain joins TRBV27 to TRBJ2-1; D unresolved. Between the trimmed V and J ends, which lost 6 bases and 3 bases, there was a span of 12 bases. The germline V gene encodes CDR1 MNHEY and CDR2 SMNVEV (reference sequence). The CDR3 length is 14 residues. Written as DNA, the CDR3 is TGTGCCAGCAGCAAACCTAGGCGCTACAATGAGCAGTTCTTC. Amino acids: CASSKPRRYNEQFF.

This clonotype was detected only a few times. This chain's CDR3 is CASRYDRAGTEAFF. In DNA, the CDR3 is TGCGCCAGCAGATATGACAGGGCGGGCACTGAAGCTTTCTTT. The V and J genes are TRBV10-2 and TRBJ1-1, with 7 bases matching TRBD1. From germline, CDR1 is WSHSY and CDR2 SAAADI. The CDR3 totals 14 residues. V lost 6 bases and J lost 4; bases outside the gene matches: 8.

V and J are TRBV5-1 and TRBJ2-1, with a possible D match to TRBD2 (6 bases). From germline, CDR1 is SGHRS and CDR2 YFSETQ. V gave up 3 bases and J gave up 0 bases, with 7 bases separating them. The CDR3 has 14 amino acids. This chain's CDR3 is CASSSSASYNEQFF. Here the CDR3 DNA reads TGCGCCAGCAGCTCTAGCGCCTCCTACAATGAGCAGTTCTTC.

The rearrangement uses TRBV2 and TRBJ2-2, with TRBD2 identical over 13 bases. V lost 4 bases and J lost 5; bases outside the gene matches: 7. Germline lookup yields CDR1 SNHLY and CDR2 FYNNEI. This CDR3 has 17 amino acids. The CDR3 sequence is CASSGTSGGAVTGELFF. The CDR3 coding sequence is TGTGCCAGCAGTGGCACTAGCGGGGGGGCCGTTACCGGGGAGCTGTTTTTT.

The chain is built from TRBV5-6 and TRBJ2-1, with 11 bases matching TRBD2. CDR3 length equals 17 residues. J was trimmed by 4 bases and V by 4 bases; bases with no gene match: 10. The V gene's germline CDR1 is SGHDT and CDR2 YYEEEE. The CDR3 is CASSPNELAGVYNEQFF. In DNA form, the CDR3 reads TGTGCCAGCAGCCCGAACGAACTAGCGGGAGTTTACAATGAGCAGTTCTTC.

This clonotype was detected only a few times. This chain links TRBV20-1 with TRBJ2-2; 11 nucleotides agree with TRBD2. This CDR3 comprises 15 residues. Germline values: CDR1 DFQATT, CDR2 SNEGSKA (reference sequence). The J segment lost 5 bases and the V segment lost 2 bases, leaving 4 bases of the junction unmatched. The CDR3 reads CSARLAGGRTGELFF. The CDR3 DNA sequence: TGCAGTGCTAGACTAGCGGGGGGCAGAACCGGGGAGCTGTTTTTT.

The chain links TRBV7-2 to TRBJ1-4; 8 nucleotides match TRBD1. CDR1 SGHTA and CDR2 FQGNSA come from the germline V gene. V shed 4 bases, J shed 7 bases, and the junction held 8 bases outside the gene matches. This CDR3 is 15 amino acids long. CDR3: CASSSGQGYGEKLFF. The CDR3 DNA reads TGTGCCAGCAGCTCTGGACAGGGTTATGGTGAAAAACTGTTTTTT.

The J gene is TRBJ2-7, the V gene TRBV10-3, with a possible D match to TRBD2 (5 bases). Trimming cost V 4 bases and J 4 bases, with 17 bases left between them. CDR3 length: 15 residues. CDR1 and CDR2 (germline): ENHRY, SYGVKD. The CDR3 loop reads CAISAEDGSSYEQYF. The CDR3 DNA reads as TGTGCCATCAGTGCGGAGGACGGCTCCTCATACGAGCAGTACTTC.

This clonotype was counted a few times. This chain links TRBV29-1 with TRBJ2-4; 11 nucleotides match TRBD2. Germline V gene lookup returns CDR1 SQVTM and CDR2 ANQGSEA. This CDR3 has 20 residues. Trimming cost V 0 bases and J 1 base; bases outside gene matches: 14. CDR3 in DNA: TGCAGCGTTGAAGACCCTCTAGCGGGGGGCCTGGGATCGGCCAAAAACATTCAGTACTTC. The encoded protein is CSVEDPLAGGLGSAKNIQYF.

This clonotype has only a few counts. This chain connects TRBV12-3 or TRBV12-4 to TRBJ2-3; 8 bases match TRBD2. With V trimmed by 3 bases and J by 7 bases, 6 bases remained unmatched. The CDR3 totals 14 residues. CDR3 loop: CASSLAGTSYTQYF. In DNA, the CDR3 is TGTGCCAGCAGTTTGGCCGGGACTAGTTATACGCAGTATTTT.

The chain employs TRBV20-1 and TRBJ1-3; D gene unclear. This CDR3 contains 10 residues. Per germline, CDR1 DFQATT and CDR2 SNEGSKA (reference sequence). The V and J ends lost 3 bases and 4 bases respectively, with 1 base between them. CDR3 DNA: TGCAGTGCTAGGGGAAACACCATATATTTT. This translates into CSARGNTIYF.

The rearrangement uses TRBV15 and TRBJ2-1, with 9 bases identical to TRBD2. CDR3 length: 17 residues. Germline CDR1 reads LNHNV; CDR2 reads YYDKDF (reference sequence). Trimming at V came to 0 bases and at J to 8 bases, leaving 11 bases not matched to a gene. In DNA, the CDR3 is TGTGCCACCAGCAGAGATCGGGCGGGAGGGCCTAGGTATGAGCAGTTCTTC. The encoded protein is CATSRDRAGGPRYEQFF.

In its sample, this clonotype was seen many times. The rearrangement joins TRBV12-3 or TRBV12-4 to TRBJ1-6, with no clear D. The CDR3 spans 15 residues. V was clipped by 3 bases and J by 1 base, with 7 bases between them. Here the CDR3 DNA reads TGTGCCAGCAGTTTCGGTCTTTCCTATAATTCACCCCTCCACTTT. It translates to CASSFGLSYNSPLHF.